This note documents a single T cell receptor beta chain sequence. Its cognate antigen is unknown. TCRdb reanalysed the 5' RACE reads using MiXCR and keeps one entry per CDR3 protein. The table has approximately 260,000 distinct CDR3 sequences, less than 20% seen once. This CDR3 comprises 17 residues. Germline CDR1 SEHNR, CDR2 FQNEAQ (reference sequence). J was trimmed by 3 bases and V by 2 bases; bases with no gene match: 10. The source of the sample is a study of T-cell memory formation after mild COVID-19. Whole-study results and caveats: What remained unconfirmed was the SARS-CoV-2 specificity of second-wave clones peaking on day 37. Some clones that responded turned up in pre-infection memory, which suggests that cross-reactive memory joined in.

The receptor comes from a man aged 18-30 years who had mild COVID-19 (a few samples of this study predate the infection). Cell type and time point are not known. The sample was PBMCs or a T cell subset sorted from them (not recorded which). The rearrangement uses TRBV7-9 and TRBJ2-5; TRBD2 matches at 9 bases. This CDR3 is CASSLYGRGGLEETQYF. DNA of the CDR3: TGTGCCAGCAGCTTATATGGGCGGGGGGGCCTGGAAGAGACCCAGTACTTC.